The 4 T cell receptor beta chains given below trace back to one sample, sequenced in a study of T cell responses to AZD1222 COVID-19 vaccine. Data came from immunoSEQ multiplex PCR; TCRdb stores just in-frame clones and leaves some out. The data hold over 150,000 clones, with 85% to 90% observed a single time. The material was peripheral blood, obtained on day 0 of AZD1222 vaccination. Receptors were obtained from an adult in good health.

The chain recombines TRBV28 with TRBJ2-3, with 9 positions matching TRBD1. V was pared by 5 bases and J by 0 bases, with 6 bases of the junction left unmatched. Germline values: CDR1 MDHEN, CDR2 SYDVKM. CDR3 size: 16 residues. CDR3 residues: CASSPHGTGSTDTQYF. The DNA for the CDR3 is TGTGCCAGCAGTCCTCACGGGACAGGGAGCACAGATACGCAGTATTTT.

The rearrangement uses TRBV7-2 and TRBJ2-7; D gene uncertain. The germline V gene has CDR1 SGHTA and CDR2 FQGNSA. This CDR3 is built from 16 residues. Trimming removed 1 base from V and 0 bases from J, with 13 bases in between. The CDR3 loop is CASSLDGLRSSYEQYF. The CDR3, as DNA: TGTGCCAGCAGCTTAGATGGATTAAGGAGCTCCTACGAGCAGTACTTC.

The genes are TRBV30 and TRBJ2-2, with TRBD1 identical over 7 bases. The CDR3 length is 16 residues. The germline gives CDR1 GTSNPN, CDR2 SVGIG (reference sequence). The V gene end was trimmed by 2 bases and the J gene end by 3 bases; junction bases not matched to a gene: 9. The CDR3, as DNA: TGTGCCTGGAGTCGTACTAACAGGGGTTACACCGGGGAGCTGTTTTTT. Protein: CAWSRTNRGYTGELFF.

This rearrangement joins TRBV18 to TRBJ2-1, with D possibly TRBD2 on 6 matching bases. V gave up 6 bases and J gave up 0 bases, with 15 bases separating them. Per germline, CDR1 KGHSH and CDR2 LQKENI. The CDR3 is 16 amino acids. In DNA form, the CDR3 reads TGTGCCAGCTCTCTCTGGGGGGACCACTCCTACAATGAGCAGTTCTTC. It is translated as CASSLWGDHSYNEQFF.